What follows are 31 T cell receptor beta chains derived from one specimen sequenced in a study of blood T cell repertoires in COVID-19. Some clones are missing from TCRdb's copy, which holds only in-frame ones; the method was immunoSEQ multiplex PCR. The sample contains around 120,000 clones, about 85% of which appear only once. The source material was peripheral blood. Receptors originate from a man older than 75 with acute or convalescent COVID-19.

The rearrangement joins TRBV12-3 or TRBV12-4 to TRBJ1-5; TRBD1 is a possible D gene (5 bases). The length of the CDR3 is 13 residues. The V end was cut by 8 bases, the J end by 6 bases, with 14 bases between. In DNA, the CDR3 is TGTGCCAGCCGGGGGGGTTCAGGTCAGCCCCAGCATTTT. The encoded protein is CASRGGSGQPQHF.

J is TRBJ2-2 and V is TRBV5-4; maybe TRBD2 (6 bases). This CDR3 is built from 16 residues. Deletions cut 0 bases from V and 2 bases from J, with 11 bases between. CDR1 SGHNT and CDR2 YYREEE come from the germline V gene (reference sequence). CDR3 nucleotides: TGTGCCAGCAGCTTGGCGCTCGGGACTAACACCGGGGAGCTGTTTTTT. This sequence encodes CASSLALGTNTGELFF. The whole variable domain, remainder taken from reference TRBV5-4 and TRBJ2-2, is ETGVTQSPTHLIKTRGQQVTLRCSSQSGHNTVSWYQQALGQGPQFIFQYYREEENGRGNFPPRFSGLQFPNYSSELNVNALELDDSALYLCASSLALGTNTGELFFGEGSRLTVL.

The gene calls are TRBV19 and TRBJ1-1, with unresolved D. The germline CDR1 and CDR2 sequences are LNHDA and SQIVND (reference sequence). CDR3 length equals 14 residues. Between the trimmed V and J ends, which lost 5 bases and 1 base, there was a span of 11 bases. The CDR3 loop reads CASSRVGRNTEAFF. CDR3 coding DNA: TGTGCCAGTAGTCGGGTAGGGAGGAACACTGAAGCTTTCTTT.

V and J are TRBV10-2 and TRBJ1-5; D perhaps matches TRBD1 (5 bases). In germline, CDR1 is WSHSY, CDR2 SAAADI. The CDR3 loop spans 13 amino acids. V lost 8 bases, J lost 7 bases, and 15 bases lay in between. CDR3 sequence (DNA): TGCGCCAGCCTTGACAGACCCTTACAGCCCCAGCATTTT. Amino acids: CASLDRPLQPQHF.

This clone has just one count. Other DNA sequences in the same sample also yield this CDR3. The chain uses TRBV28 and TRBJ1-2; maybe TRBD1 (5 bases). V lost 6 bases, J lost 4 bases, and 12 bases lay in between. From germline, CDR1 is MDHEN and CDR2 SYDVKM. The CDR3 spans 13 residues. For the CDR3, the DNA is TGTGCCAGCAGATCTGACAGACGCTATGGCTACACCTTC. Protein sequence: CASRSDRRYGYTF.

This clone was recorded once. The rearrangement joins TRBV6-6 to TRBJ2-1; D is uncertain. Germline V gene lookup returns CDR1 MNHNY and CDR2 SVGAGI (reference sequence). V was cut by 4 bases and J by 3 bases, with 7 bases left in between. The CDR3 length is 13 residues. CDR3 sequence (DNA): TGTGCCAGCAGTTCGGGTAACTACAATGAGCAGTTCTTC. This sequence encodes CASSSGNYNEQFF.

The chain combines TRBV6-6 with TRBJ2-7; 7 nucleotides align to TRBD2. This CDR3 comprises 15 residues. V lost 2 bases and J lost 0; bases outside the gene matches: 4. CDR1 MNHNY and CDR2 SVGAGI come from the germline V gene (reference sequence). The CDR3 loop reads CASSYGSGASYEQYF. CDR3 nucleotide sequence: TGTGCCAGCAGTTACGGGAGCGGGGCCTCCTACGAGCAGTACTTC.

Details on this clone: This sample includes further DNA sequences coding for the same CDR3. The CDR3, as DNA: TGCGCCAGCAGCTTGGAAGGCGGTAGCAATCAGCCCCAGCATTTT. Its protein is CASSLEGGSNQPQHF. V gene TRBV5-1 combines with J gene TRBJ1-5; D is unresolved. This CDR3 spans 15 amino acids. Trimming stripped 0 bases from V and 0 bases from J, with 7 bases between. Germline CDR1 and CDR2: SGHRS and YFSETQ.

This clone has only a few counts. The chain couples TRBV10-2 to TRBJ1-4; 7 positions agree with TRBD1. The CDR3 consists of 13 residues. Germline lookup yields CDR1 WSHSY and CDR2 SAAADI. With V trimmed by 4 bases and J by 11 bases, 7 bases remained unmatched. The CDR3 loop is CASSGTGGGKLFF. In DNA form, the CDR3 reads TGCGCCAGCAGTGGGACAGGAGGGGGGAAACTGTTTTTT.

This clone was found once. The J gene is TRBJ1-5, the V gene TRBV5-1; maybe TRBD1 (5 bases). V lost 5 bases to trimming and J lost 4 bases, with 13 bases between them. CDR3 length equals 14 residues. The germline V gene encodes CDR1 SGHRS and CDR2 YFSETQ. CDR3 sequence: CASRPTAGNQPQHF. In DNA, the CDR3 is TGCGCCAGCAGACCGACAGCCGGGAATCAGCCCCAGCATTTT.

This clone was observed a few times. The chain has TRBV28 and TRBJ2-7; tentatively, D is TRBD2 (6 bases). Per the germline V gene, CDR1 is MDHEN and CDR2 is SYDVKM. The CDR3 spans 13 residues. Trimming shortened V by 7 bases and J by 5 bases, and 15 bases separated the two germline ends. The CDR3 loop reads CASTSPGDHEQYF. Written as DNA, the CDR3 is TGTGCCAGCACCAGTCCGGGGGACCACGAGCAGTACTTC.

The chain employs TRBV5-1 and TRBJ1-1, with 9 bases matching TRBD1. Trimming cost V 5 bases and J 3 bases; bases outside gene matches: 2. This CDR3 has 13 residues. Germline CDR1 SGHRS, CDR2 YFSETQ. The CDR3 here is CASRGTGYTEAFF. The CDR3 region has the DNA TGCGCCAGCAGGGGGACAGGGTACACTGAAGCTTTCTTT.

The chain carries TRBV20-1 and TRBJ1-5, with 7 positions matching TRBD1. CDR1 is DFQATT, CDR2 SNEGSKA, per germline (reference sequence). The CDR3 runs 13 residues. The J segment lost 11 bases and the V segment lost 3 bases, leaving 10 bases of the junction unmatched. CDR3 amino acids: CSASLGGGMAQHF. In DNA form, the CDR3 reads TGCAGTGCTAGTTTAGGGGGCGGGATGGCCCAGCATTTT.

This clone has just a few counts. The chain uses TRBV5-4 and TRBJ2-7; 7 nucleotides match TRBD2. J gave up 2 bases and V 2 bases, and 4 bases lay outside the gene matches. Germline-derived CDR1 and CDR2 are SGHNT and YYREEE (reference sequence). The CDR3 has 14 amino acids. The CDR3 here is CASSLRLAPYEQYF. The CDR3 coding sequence is TGTGCCAGCAGCTTAAGACTAGCACCCTACGAGCAGTACTTC.

The V call is TRBV5-8, the J call TRBJ1-1; TRBD1 aligns across 9 bases. This CDR3 is 16 amino acids long. V shed 0 bases, J shed 0 bases, and the junction held 3 bases outside the gene matches. Germline V CDR1 and CDR2: SGHTS, YDEGEE. CDR3 sequence (DNA): TGTGCCAGCAGCTTGGCACAGGGGGCTGTGAACACTGAAGCTTTCTTT. Translating gives CASSLAQGAVNTEAFF. Full variable domain (missing parts from reference TRBV5-8 and TRBJ1-1): EAGVTQSPTHLIKTRGQQATLRCSPISGHTSVYWYQQALGLGLQFLLWYDEGEERNRGNFPPRFSGRQFPNYSSELNVNALELEDSALYLCASSLAQGAVNTEAFFGQGTRLTVV.

The genes are TRBV7-3 and TRBJ2-2; 9 positions match TRBD2. J lost 4 bases, V lost 7 bases, and 7 bases had no gene match. The CDR3 runs 15 residues. The V gene's germline CDR1 is SGHTA and CDR2 FQGTGA. CDR3 bases: TGTGCCAGCACCGTAGCGGGAGAGGGCACCGGGGAGCTGTTTTTT. Residues: CASTVAGEGTGELFF.

J is TRBJ2-7 and V is TRBV28; TRBD2 might be the D (5 bases). Trimming cost V 3 bases and J 1 base, with 10 bases left between them. The CDR3 is 14 amino acids. Germline V gene data show CDR1 as MDHEN and CDR2 as SYDVKM. The CDR3 spells CASSLRGPSYEQYF. The CDR3 region has the DNA TGTGCCAGCAGTTTGCGAGGGCCTTCCTACGAGCAGTACTTC.

The V gene is TRBV4-3, the J gene TRBJ1-2; D is unclear. V was cut by 0 bases and J by 7 bases, with 12 bases left in between. Germline assignment: CDR1 LGHNA and CDR2 YSLEER. The CDR3 has 14 amino acids. The CDR3 spells CASSQEALSGGYTF. In DNA, the CDR3 is TGCGCCAGCAGCCAAGAAGCTCTTAGCGGTGGCTACACCTTC.

Here the CDR3 DNA reads TGCAGTGCTAGTAGCGGGAGGGTTGAGCAGTTCTTC. Translated, it gives CSASSGRVEQFF. This chain links TRBV20-1 with TRBJ2-1; TRBD2 matches 11 bases. CDR1 is DFQATT, CDR2 SNEGSKA, per germline (reference sequence). This CDR3 comprises 12 residues. Losses at the gene ends were 3 bases for V and 9 bases for J; bases not matched to a gene: 1.

V is TRBV5-8 and J is TRBJ1-2; perhaps TRBD1 as D (5 bases). This CDR3 is 15 amino acids long. With 1 base removed from V and 13 bases from J, the gap between germline ends came to 23 bases. Germline assignment: CDR1 SGHTS and CDR2 YDEGEE. The CDR3 sequence: CASSLIGTEGVLVTF. The CDR3, as DNA: TGTGCCAGCAGCTTGATTGGGACGGAGGGCGTTTTGGTCACCTTC.

This chain's CDR3 is CASSASGYEQYF. The CDR3 DNA is TGTGCCAGCTCGGCGTCCGGGTACGAGCAGTACTTC. The genes are TRBV12-3 or TRBV12-4 and TRBJ2-7; unclear D gene. This CDR3 is built from 12 residues. Trimming pared 8 bases from V and 4 bases from J, leaving 12 bases between.

The V call is TRBV6-5, the J call TRBJ2-5; D is ambiguous. Germline V gene data show CDR1 as MNHEY and CDR2 as SVGAGI. The CDR3 extends over 14 amino acids. The V gene lost 0 bases and the J gene lost 5 bases, with 10 bases spanning the gap. CDR3 coding DNA: TGTGCCAGCAGTTACTCGATTGCCCGGGAGACCCAGTACTTC. Translation gives CASSYSIARETQYF.

About this clone itself: Relative to the germline gene, one junction end is altered; a read error may explain this. The V call is TRBV7-7, the J call TRBJ2-5, with 13 bases identical to TRBD2. The CDR3 contains 15 residues. CDR1 is SSHAT, CDR2 FNYEAQ, per germline (reference sequence). CDR3 in amino acids: CASSPGTSGKETQYF. The CDR3 DNA is TGTGCTAGCAGCCCGGGGACTAGCGGGAAAGAGACCCAGTACTTC.

This clone showed up just a few times. The chain combines TRBV6-2 or TRBV6-3 with TRBJ1-4; a possible D gene is TRBD1 (5 bases). Per germline, CDR1 MNHEY and CDR2 SVGEGT. The CDR3 consists of 16 residues. V lost 4 bases and J 11 bases, leaving 23 bases between the germline ends. The CDR3 is CASSSLAPDNLDKLFF. The DNA of the CDR3 is TGTGCCAGCAGTTCTTTGGCGCCGGACAACCTGGACAAACTGTTTTTT.

Notes on this clone: This CDR3 is also generated by other DNA sequences in the sample. The CDR3 sequence: CASSPQRQSSGNTIYF. CDR3 nucleotides: TGTGCCAGCTCACCACAACGACAATCATCTGGAAACACCATATATTTT. The chain uses TRBV18 and TRBJ1-3; D is unclear. Trimming stripped 1 base from V and 1 base from J, with 11 bases between. CDR1 and CDR2 from the germline V gene are KGHSH and LQKENI. The CDR3 spans 16 residues.

The chain combines TRBV25-1 with TRBJ1-2, with 7 positions matching TRBD1. Germline values: CDR1 MGHDK, CDR2 SYGVNS. The CDR3 has 16 residues. V lost 3 bases and J lost 0; bases outside the gene matches: 7. The CDR3 reads CASSEPGTAANYGYTF. CDR3 nucleotides: TGTGCCAGCAGTGAGCCCGGGACAGCAGCTAACTATGGCTACACCTTC.

The chain employs TRBV3-1 (or the pseudogene TRBV3-2) and TRBJ2-5; 7 bases match TRBD1. The CDR3 covers 14 residues. V lost 1 base and J lost 5; bases outside the gene matches: 4. Per germline, CDR1 LGHDT and CDR2 YNNKEL (reference sequence). CDR3 sequence: CASSQADRFETQYF. CDR3 DNA: TGTGCCAGCAGCCAAGCGGACAGGTTCGAGACCCAGTACTTC.

This chain uses TRBV5-4 with TRBJ2-7; 11 nucleotides align to TRBD2. J was trimmed by 2 bases and V by 3 bases; bases with no gene match: 4. The CDR3 totals 15 residues. Germline V gene data show CDR1 as SGHNT and CDR2 as YYREEE (reference sequence). The CDR3 bases are TGTGCCAGCAGCTCAAAGACTAGCGGGGCCTACGAGCAGTACTTC. Translated: CASSSKTSGAYEQYF.

This clone showed up just once. V gene TRBV5-1 combines with J gene TRBJ1-1; 9 bases fit TRBD1. CDR3 length: 15 residues. CDR1 SGHRS and CDR2 YFSETQ come from the germline V gene. The junction had 8 bases not matched to a gene; V was cut back by 4 bases and J by 4 bases. The chain's CDR3 is CASSPDRGRFTEAFF. DNA of the CDR3: TGCGCCAGCAGCCCGGACAGGGGAAGGTTCACTGAAGCTTTCTTT.

The chain has TRBV18 and TRBJ2-5; TRBD1 agrees at 9 bases. Germline V gene lookup returns CDR1 KGHSH and CDR2 LQKENI. The CDR3 has 15 residues. V lost 8 bases and J lost 4; bases outside the gene matches: 11. CDR3 amino acids: CASLFNGQGTETQYF. CDR3 DNA sequence: TGTGCCAGCCTCTTTAACGGACAGGGGACAGAGACCCAGTACTTC.

V is TRBV7-2 and J is TRBJ2-1, with 9 bases that match TRBD2. J gave up 8 bases and V 5 bases, and 10 bases lay outside the gene matches. Looked up from germline, CDR1 is SGHTA and CDR2 is FQGNSA. The length of the CDR3 is 15 residues. CDR3 nucleotide sequence: TGTGCCAGCAGCACCCCAAGCGGGAGGCCGCATGAGCAGTTCTTC. Encoded protein: CASSTPSGRPHEQFF.